This T cell receptor beta chain was recovered during a study of shared clonotypes between healthy human individuals. Germline loops: CDR1 KGHSH, CDR2 LQKENI. There are 17 residues in the CDR3. V trimming: 0 bases; J trimming: 1 base; junction bases outside the gene matches: 6. Assay: immunoSEQ multiplex PCR; the TCRdb copy retains only in-frame clones and omits some. Altogether hundreds of thousands of clones are present, about 74% being singletons, with the ten largest covering roughly 1.7%. Naive CD4+ cells were CD45RA-selected; the remaining cells were memory. The study, taken as a whole, reports: Non-shared clonotypes displayed generation probabilities falling below those of clonotypes present in all four donors. Despite large depth, rarefaction showed incomplete sorted-subset sequencing. It was the few donors that limited the genetic and exposure-history diversity represented.

This clone occurred once. Antigen specificity is unknown. The sequence was collected from a woman aged 25-40 years in good health. What was sequenced was memory CD4+ T cells sorted from blood. Sample subset: CD45RA-negative fraction. This sequence joins TRBV18 and TRBJ1-1; 9 bases are a match to TRBD1. CDR3 region: CASSPPGQGRGNTEAFF. In DNA, the CDR3 is TGTGCCAGCTCACCACCGGGACAGGGCAGGGGGAACACTGAAGCTTTCTTT.